Listed below are T cell receptor beta chains from one sample, sequenced in a study of T cell repertoires in cytomegalovirus infection. In TCRdb, the reads were re-called with MiXCR into one record per CDR3 protein. The sample has about 460,000 distinct CDR3 sequences; approximately 10% are singletons. The material sequenced was PBMCs. These receptors were obtained from a human donor in good health (CMV status not recorded). Some clones in this sample may be carry-over from other donors' samples. Both conserved end residues are part of each CDR3. D genes are given only for firm matches. Only part of the rows carry a size: once, few, many, or a class if the clone is expanded.

v_call	d_call	j_call	clone_size	cdr3_nt	cdr3_aa
TRBV7-2	NA	TRBJ2-5	many	TGTGCCACCTCCGGTGTCGGGAGAATTGAGACCCAGTACTTC	CATSGVGRIETQYF
TRBV7-9	NA	TRBJ2-1	few	TGTGCCAGCAGCCCTTTCGGGGCCTACAATGAGCAGTTCTTC	CASSPFGAYNEQFF
TRBV27	NA	TRBJ1-4	many	TGTGCCAGCAGTTCCTGGGGACAAGACGAAAAACTGTTTTTT	CASSSWGQDEKLFF
TRBV5-5	NA	TRBJ2-7	few	TGTGCCAGCAGCTTTAACACCATCTACGAGCAGTACTTC	CASSFNTIYEQYF
TRBV3-1	TRBD2	TRBJ2-5	many	TGTGCCACCGCACCTAGCGGGGAGCTCCAAGAGACCCAGTACTTC	CATAPSGELQETQYF
TRBV29-1	TRBD1	TRBJ2-7	few	TGCAGCGTTGAGGGGGACAGCTACGAGCAGTACTTC	CSVEGDSYEQYF
TRBV7-2	TRBD1	TRBJ1-1	many	TGTGCCAGCAGCTTAGATCCCAGGGGGGCGGAAGGGTTTAACACTGAAGCTTTCTTT	CASSLDPRGAEGFNTEAFF
TRBV7-3	TRBD2	TRBJ2-2	many	TGTGCCAGCAGCTACGGGGGGGTAGACACCGGGGAGCTGTTTTTT	CASSYGGVDTGELFF
TRBV18	TRBD1	TRBJ1-2	NA	TGTGCCAGCTCACCCCGATTGGCGACAGGGGGTATTAGTAACTATGGCTACACCTTC	CASSPRLATGGISNYGYTF
TRBV7-8	TRBD1	TRBJ1-2	many	TGTGCCAGCAGCGACAGGGGAATGAATGGCTACACCTTC	CASSDRGMNGYTF
TRBV7-2	NA	TRBJ2-2	many	TGTGCCAGCAGCCCGGGGAGATGGAACACCGGGGAGCTGTTTTTT	CASSPGRWNTGELFF